Below, 20 T cell receptor beta chains from the same sample are listed, as sequenced in a study of T-cell memory formation after mild COVID-19. Each CDR3 protein gets one entry after TCRdb re-called the 5' RACE reads with MiXCR. The profile shows around 220,000 distinct CDR3 sequences, about a sixth of them singletons. The sequenced material came from PBMCs or a T cell subset sorted from them (not recorded which). Source of these receptors: a man younger than 35 who had mild COVID-19 (a few samples of this study predate the infection). Cell type and time point are not known.

V usage is TRBV28 and J usage is TRBJ2-5, with D hard to call. The V gene's germline CDR1 is MDHEN and CDR2 SYDVKM. V was cut by 1 base and J by 1 base, with 4 bases left in between. CDR3 length equals 13 residues. CDR3 bases: TGTGCCAGCAGTTTATTTCTCCAAGAGACCCAGTACTTC. Its protein is CASSLFLQETQYF.

The chain uses TRBV18 and TRBJ1-2, with a weak D call TRBD1 (5 bases). The CDR3 runs 13 residues. Per germline, CDR1 KGHSH and CDR2 LQKENI. Trimming removed 2 bases from V and 4 bases from J, with 8 bases in between. This CDR3 reads CASSPDGGYGYTF. DNA for the CDR3: TGTGCCAGCTCACCAGACGGGGGCTATGGCTACACCTTC.

The chain joins TRBV4-3 to TRBJ2-5; D gene ambiguous. The length of the CDR3 is 15 residues. Germline values: CDR1 LGHNA, CDR2 YSLEER. The V gene lost 4 bases and the J gene lost 2 bases, with 14 bases spanning the gap. The CDR3 nucleotides read TGCGCCAGCAGCCGATTTTTTAAAGTGCAAGAGACCCAGTACTTC. Its translation: CASSRFFKVQETQYF.

The chain joins TRBV12-3 or TRBV12-4 to TRBJ2-7; 8 bases map to TRBD1. CDR3 length: 14 amino acids. The trim removed 5 bases at V and 6 bases at J, leaving 9 bases unmatched. The CDR3 is CASSPGQGSGEQYF. The CDR3 nucleotides read TGTGCCAGCAGTCCCGGACAGGGCTCGGGCGAGCAGTACTTC.

This clonotype was observed a few times. The chain combines TRBV29-1 with TRBJ1-2, with 8 bases lining up with TRBD1. Germline V CDR1 and CDR2: SQVTM, ANQGSEA. Trimming took 8 bases from V and 2 from J; bases not matched to a gene: 7. The CDR3 spans 13 residues. CDR3 nucleotides: TGCAGCCTGACGACAGGGGCCAACTATGGCTACACCTTC. Its protein product is CSLTTGANYGYTF.

This clonotype appeared a few times. For the CDR3, the DNA is TGCGCCAGCAGTGTACAGGGAGGTGGAGAGCAGTACGTC. It specifies CASSVQGGGEQYV. The J gene is TRBJ2-7, the V gene TRBV10-2; tentatively, D is TRBD1 or TRBD2 (6 bases each). The CDR3 is 13 residues long. Deletions cut 4 bases from V and 7 bases from J, with 14 bases between. The germline V gene has CDR1 WSHSY and CDR2 SAAADI.

This chain links TRBV9 with TRBJ1-2; TRBD1 is a possible D gene (6 bases). This CDR3 has 15 amino acids. Per the germline V gene, CDR1 is SGDLS and CDR2 is YYNGEE. Trimming removed 6 bases at V and 6 bases at J, with 21 bases between. CDR3 protein: CASTLGGGLRDGYTF. The CDR3 nucleotides read TGTGCCAGCACCCTAGGCGGGGGGCTTAGAGATGGCTACACCTTC.

This clonotype was seen many times. J is TRBJ2-7 and V is TRBV5-1; D tentatively fits TRBD1 or TRBD2 (5 bases each). The CDR3 extends over 15 amino acids. CDR1 and CDR2 from the germline V gene are SGHRS and YFSETQ. V was trimmed by 0 bases and J by 4 bases, leaving 14 bases between them. The CDR3 DNA reads TGCGCCAGCAGCTTGGTACCGGGACCGGAGTACGAGCAGTACGTC. Encoded protein: CASSLVPGPEYEQYV.

With respect to this clonotype: At one boundary the junction diverges from the germline segment, which might be a read error. The V call is TRBV7-2, the J call TRBJ1-6, with D uncertain. The CDR3 sequence is 15 residues long. The V gene's germline CDR1 is SGHTA and CDR2 FQGNSA. This CDR3 is CASSFLSSYNSPIHF. For the CDR3, the DNA is TGTGCCAGCAGCTTTTTGAGCTCCTATAATTCACCCATCCACTTT.

This clonotype was seen many times. The rearrangement uses TRBV5-1 and TRBJ1-1; TRBD1 might be the D (5 bases). V dropped 0 bases and J dropped 5 bases, with 8 bases sitting between them. From germline, CDR1 is SGHRS and CDR2 YFSETQ. This CDR3 is built from 13 residues. CDR3 protein: CASSLEGVTEAFF. For the CDR3, the DNA is TGCGCCAGCAGCTTGGAAGGGGTGACTGAAGCTTTCTTT.

The chain links TRBV5-1 to TRBJ1-2; TRBD1 might be the D (6 bases). The CDR3 contains 15 residues. V was shortened by 5 bases and J by 5 bases, with 19 bases between the two germline ends. Germline-derived CDR1 and CDR2 are SGHRS and YFSETQ. The CDR3 coding sequence is TGCGCCAGCAGTTCCGGACAGCTGGGGGAATATGGCTACACCTTC. Amino acid sequence: CASSSGQLGEYGYTF. Full variable domain (remainder filled in from reference TRBV5-1 and TRBJ1-2): KAGVTQTPRYLIKTRGQQVTLSCSPISGHRSVSWYQQTPGQGLQFLFEYFSETQRNKGNFPGRFSGRQFSNSRSEMNVSTLELGDSALYLCASSSGQLGEYGYTFGSGTRLTVV.

This chain uses TRBV5-6 with TRBJ2-7; D perhaps matches TRBD2 (6 bases). With 0 bases removed from V and 0 bases from J, the gap between germline ends came to 13 bases. CDR1 and CDR2 (germline): SGHDT, YYEEEE. This CDR3 contains 16 residues. The CDR3: CASSLGGGVNSYEQYF. The CDR3 DNA reads as TGTGCCAGCAGCTTGGGAGGCGGGGTCAACTCCTACGAGCAGTACTTC.

This clonotype was picked up many times. This sequence joins TRBV5-1 and TRBJ2-2; 8 nucleotides match TRBD1. The CDR3 length is 16 residues. CDR1 SGHRS and CDR2 YFSETQ come from the germline V gene. Trimming at V came to 2 bases and at J to 0 bases, leaving 3 bases not matched to a gene. The CDR3 reads CASSFRGRANTGELFF. DNA of the CDR3: TGCGCCAGCAGCTTCAGGGGGCGAGCGAACACCGGGGAGCTGTTTTTT.

This clonotype has a handful of counts. The V gene is TRBV12-3 or TRBV12-4, the J gene TRBJ2-5, with D perhaps being TRBD1 or TRBD2 (5 bases each). The CDR3 contains 15 residues. V was pared by 6 bases and J by 4 bases, with 18 bases between. CDR3 in amino acids: CASSRSPQGRETQYF. In DNA, the CDR3 is TGTGCCAGCAGCCGTTCCCCGCAGGGACGAGAGACCCAGTACTTC.

The chain couples TRBV27 to TRBJ1-6; D uncertain. The germline V gene has CDR1 MNHEY and CDR2 SMNVEV (reference sequence). V was clipped by 1 base and J by 9 bases, with 4 bases between them. The CDR3 spans 12 residues. The CDR3: CASSLLGSPLHF. DNA for the CDR3: TGTGCCAGCAGTTTATTGGGTTCACCCCTCCACTTT.

This clonotype is deemed medium-sized. The rearrangement uses TRBV5-1 and TRBJ2-4; D not resolved. In germline, CDR1 is SGHRS, CDR2 YFSETQ. The CDR3 loop spans 17 amino acids. V was cut by 0 bases and J by 0 bases, with 13 bases left in between. The CDR3 loop is CASSLAFEKAAKNIQYF. The CDR3 DNA reads TGCGCCAGCAGCTTGGCTTTTGAGAAGGCAGCCAAAAACATTCAGTACTTC.

This chain uses TRBV7-7 with TRBJ2-7, with 7 nucleotides matching TRBD2. The CDR3 covers 14 residues. Germline V CDR1 and CDR2: SSHAT, FNYEAQ (reference sequence). Germline trimming cut 5 bases from V and 2 bases from J; bases unmatched to any gene: 6. The CDR3 region is CASSRGAGAYEQYF. The CDR3 DNA reads as TGTGCCAGCAGCCGCGGGGCGGGGGCCTACGAGCAGTACTTC.

A few counts support this clonotype. The junction shows a germline mismatch at one end, possibly a read error. The J gene is TRBJ2-2, the V gene TRBV11-2, with a weak D call TRBD1 (7 bases). Germline-derived CDR1 and CDR2 are SGHAT and FQNNGV. The CDR3 sequence is 13 residues long. DNA of the CDR3: TGTGCCAGCAGCTTAGATCCTAGGGGGCGCGGGGTTTTT. Protein: CASSLDPRGRGVF.

This chain uses TRBV18 with TRBJ1-5; weak D call: TRBD1 (6 bases). Per germline, CDR1 KGHSH and CDR2 LQKENI. This CDR3 spans 15 amino acids. V lost 2 bases, J lost 5 bases, and 13 bases lay in between. CDR3 protein: CASSPGGGGYQPQHF. CDR3 coding DNA: TGTGCCAGCTCACCAGGCGGGGGGGGCTATCAGCCCCAGCATTTT.

The chain carries TRBV4-3 and TRBJ2-2; D remains unclear. CDR1 is LGHNA, CDR2 YSLEER, per germline. The CDR3 is 14 residues long. Between the trimmed V and J ends, which lost 2 bases and 6 bases, there was a span of 10 bases. The CDR3 region has the DNA TGCGCCAGCAGCCAACCCCACGGATCCGGGGAGCTGTTTTTT. The encoded protein is CASSQPHGSGELFF.